The 29 T cell receptor beta chains listed next were all sequenced from one sample in a study of T cell repertoires in cytomegalovirus infection. TCRdb redid the calling of the reads with MiXCR, one entry per CDR3 protein. The table has nearly 700,000 distinct CDR3 sequences, about 30% seen once. No antigen has been identified for these receptors. The sample consisted of cultured PBMCs, taken from culture after CMV antigen stimulation. Every receptor here comes from a human donor in good health (CMV status not recorded). Some clones in this sample may be carry-over from other donors' samples.

The rearrangement joins TRBV6-8 to TRBJ1-1; tentative D call: TRBD1 (5 bases). This CDR3 region has 12 residues. Germline V lookup: CDR1 MNHGY, CDR2 SAAAGT. V gave up 6 bases and J gave up 11 bases, with 16 bases separating them. CDR3 in amino acids: CASSRDGGKAFF. CDR3 sequence (DNA): TGTGCCAGCAGCCGGGACGGTGGGAAGGCTTTCTTT.

Notes on this clonotype: One end of the junction does not line up with germline, which may come from a read error. The chain joins TRBV7-2 to TRBJ2-3, with 9 bases lining up with TRBD2. From germline, CDR1 is SGHTA and CDR2 FQGNSA. The CDR3 has 14 residues. The CDR3 DNA reads as TGTGCCAGCAGCTTAGGGCCGAGAGCGGGGGGCCCCCGATTT. This sequence encodes CASSLGPRAGGPRF.

V is TRBV7-9 and J is TRBJ2-1; 7 nucleotides line up with TRBD2. CDR1 SEHNR and CDR2 FQNEAQ come from the germline V gene (reference sequence). This CDR3 is built from 15 residues. Trimming took 5 bases from V and 4 from J; bases not matched to a gene: 8. Written as DNA, the CDR3 is TGTGCCAGCAGCATCTTTGGCGGGGGTTACAATGAGCAGTTCTTC. Translating gives CASSIFGGGYNEQFF.

The chain carries TRBV3-1 and TRBJ1-3; 9 bases are a match to TRBD1. In germline, CDR1 is LGHDT, CDR2 YNNKEL (reference sequence). V dropped 4 bases and J dropped 6; count of bases not matched to a gene: 7. CDR3 length: 15 residues. The CDR3 DNA is TGTGCCAGCAGCCCTCGGGGACAGGGCGCAAACACCATATATTTT. Translation: CASSPRGQGANTIYF.

The chain has TRBV7-2 and TRBJ1-3, with 7 bases lining up with TRBD1. V lost 5 bases, J lost 3 bases, and 10 bases stayed unmatched. The CDR3 runs to 16 residues. Germline V gene lookup returns CDR1 SGHTA and CDR2 FQGNSA. The CDR3 loop reads CASSLETGLGGNTIYF. In DNA, the CDR3 is TGTGCCAGCAGCCTGGAGACAGGGTTGGGTGGAAACACCATATATTTT.

The genes are TRBV2 and TRBJ2-3; the match to TRBD1 covers 10 bases. CDR1 is SNHLY, CDR2 FYNNEI, per germline. The length of the CDR3 is 14 residues. The J segment lost 0 bases and the V segment lost 6 bases, leaving 0 bases of the junction unmatched. The CDR3 DNA reads as TGTGCCAGCAGGGACAGGGGGAGCACAGATACGCAGTATTTT. Amino acid sequence: CASRDRGSTDTQYF. Using reference TRBV2 and TRBJ2-3 for the parts outside the CDR3, the full variable domain is EPEVTQTPSHQVTQMGQEVILRCVPISNHLYFYWYRQILGQKVEFLVSFYNNEISEKSEIFDDQFSVERPDGSNFTLKIRSTKLEDSAMYFCASRDRGSTDTQYFGPGTRLTVL.

CDR3 bases: TGTGCCAGCAGATTCATGGGAAACTATGGCTACACCTTC. Translation gives CASRFMGNYGYTF. This rearrangement joins TRBV5-4 to TRBJ1-2; D not resolved. Germline values: CDR1 SGHNT, CDR2 YYREEE (reference sequence). CDR3 size: 13 residues. Trimming left V 5 bases short and J 2 bases short, with 10 bases between.

This clonotype was counted only a few times. The chain couples TRBV7-2 to TRBJ2-1, with D maybe TRBD1 (6 bases). V was clipped by 8 bases and J by 5 bases, with 13 bases between them. The germline V gene encodes CDR1 SGHTA and CDR2 FQGNSA. The CDR3 covers 13 residues. DNA of the CDR3: TGTGCCAGCGGCGTGGGGGCGGACAATGAGCAGTTCTTC. Its translation: CASGVGADNEQFF.

This sequence joins TRBV5-3 and TRBJ1-3; 9 positions agree with TRBD1. TRBV5-3 is annotated as an ORF whose role is uncertain. Trimming removed 8 bases from V and 1 base from J; junction bases left unmatched: 13. The CDR3 runs 17 residues. The CDR3 DNA reads as TGTGCCAGCAGCCTAGGACAGGGGATGATGTCTGGAAACACCATATATTTT. Its translation is CASSLGQGMMSGNTIYF.

The sample holds a few counts of this clonotype. CDR3 DNA: TGTGCCAGCAGTCAGGGGGTCTACGAGCAGTACTTC. Protein: CASSQGVYEQYF. The genes are TRBV28 and TRBJ2-7, with 7 bases fitting TRBD1. J was trimmed by 3 bases and V by 5 bases; bases with no gene match: 1. Germline V gene lookup returns CDR1 MDHEN and CDR2 SYDVKM. CDR3 length equals 12 residues.

The CDR3 protein is CASSLAQTKATNEKLFF. DNA for the CDR3: TGTGCCAGCAGCTTAGCGCAGACAAAGGCAACTAATGAAAAACTGTTTTTT. The V and J genes are TRBV7-6 and TRBJ1-4; no definite D call. Trimming took off 0 bases at V and 0 bases at J, with 11 bases between the two ends. This CDR3 comprises 17 residues. Germline V gives CDR1 SGHVS, CDR2 FNYEAQ.

CDR3 sequence (DNA): TGTGCCAGCAGGAGGCTTCAGGTGGCATCCCCCGAGCAGTACTTC. It specifies CASRRLQVASPEQYF. This rearrangement joins TRBV6-1 to TRBJ2-7; no definite D call. Per germline, CDR1 MNHNS and CDR2 SASEGT. The ends were cut back, 6 bases at V and 6 bases at J, with 21 bases in the middle. The CDR3 length is 15 residues.

Ten or more counts support this clonotype. One end of the junction fails to match germline, which may point to a read error. This rearrangement joins TRBV7-2 to TRBJ2-7; tentatively, D is TRBD2 (6 bases). CDR1 SGHTA and CDR2 FQGNSA come from the germline V gene. The CDR3 extends over 19 amino acids. In DNA, the CDR3 is TGCGCCAGCAGCTTACGAGCCGCGGTCGGCGGGAAGGGGATTTACGAGCAGTACTTC. It yields the protein CASSLRAAVGGKGIYEQYF.

This clonotype is a singleton in its sample. This chain joins TRBV6-6 and TRBJ1-4; the D gene is possibly TRBD1 (5 bases). Trimming removed 2 bases from V and 13 bases from J, with 11 bases in between. The CDR3 covers 12 residues. Germline V gene data show CDR1 as MNHNY and CDR2 as SVGAGI (reference sequence). CDR3 loop: CASSYDSSRLFF. The CDR3, as DNA: TGTGCCAGCAGTTACGACAGTTCTAGACTGTTTTTT.

This clonotype showed up many times. V gene TRBV12-3 or TRBV12-4 combines with J gene TRBJ1-1; D gene ambiguous. Between the trimmed V and J ends, which lost 7 bases and 4 bases, there was a span of 19 bases. The CDR3 consists of 15 residues. The CDR3 region is CASTDFSGLGTEAFF. The CDR3 DNA reads as TGTGCCAGCACCGACTTCTCGGGGTTGGGCACTGAAGCTTTCTTT.

In its sample, this clonotype was seen a few times. The DNA for the CDR3 is TGTGCCAGCACCGACAGGGCAGACCTTGAAGCTTTCTTT. It codes for CASTDRADLEAFF. This chain joins TRBV7-9 and TRBJ1-1; 7 nucleotides align to TRBD1. This CDR3 has 13 amino acids. Unmatched junction bases numbered 9, after V lost 7 bases and J lost 7 bases. Germline CDR1 SEHNR, CDR2 FQNEAQ (reference sequence).

The chain couples TRBV19 to TRBJ2-3; no reliable D call. The CDR3 contains 13 residues. The germline V and J ends were trimmed by 4 bases and 3 bases, with 8 bases remaining between them. The V gene's germline CDR1 is LNHDA and CDR2 SQIVND (reference sequence). For the CDR3, the DNA is TGTGCCAGTAGTAAGCGTACTACAGATACGCAGTATTTT. Translation: CASSKRTTDTQYF.

This clonotype was counted a few times. The chain combines TRBV28 with TRBJ2-7, with D uncertain. Trimming cost V 5 bases and J 6 bases, with 23 bases left between them. Germline values: CDR1 MDHEN, CDR2 SYDVKM. The CDR3 extends over 16 amino acids. The CDR3 nucleotides read TGTGCCAGCAGTCCCCTAAGTGGTAGTCTGTTGCGCGAGCAGTACTTC. It specifies CASSPLSGSLLREQYF.

The sample holds a few counts of this clonotype. The chain employs TRBV7-6 and TRBJ2-1, with D hard to call. The CDR3 is made up of 12 amino acids. Trimming cost V 3 bases and J 5 bases, with 5 bases left between them. Germline V gene sequence: CDR1 SGHVS, CDR2 FNYEAQ. The CDR3, as DNA: TGTGCCAGCAGCTTCTTAAACAATGAGCAGTTCTTC. It is translated as CASSFLNNEQFF.

This clonotype was counted a few times. This chain connects TRBV6-5 to TRBJ2-1, with TRBD2 matching 7 bases. The germline CDR1 and CDR2 sequences are MNHEY and SVGAGI. The CDR3 spans 16 residues. V shed 2 bases and J 3 bases; nucleotides not matched to a gene: 7. CDR3 sequence (DNA): TGTGCCAGCAGTTACACAACTAGCGCTTTCTACAATGAGCAGTTCTTC. Translated: CASSYTTSAFYNEQFF.

The V gene is TRBV29-1, the J gene TRBJ2-7; TRBD1 aligns across 8 bases. Trimming cost V 4 bases and J 2 bases; bases outside gene matches: 7. CDR1 SQVTM and CDR2 ANQGSEA come from the germline V gene. The CDR3 consists of 14 residues. CDR3 loop: CSVGTGTGAYEQYF. CDR3 DNA: TGCAGCGTTGGAACCGGGACAGGCGCCTACGAGCAGTACTTC.

The chain is built from TRBV20-1 and TRBJ2-5; D is perhaps TRBD1 (6 bases). Germline CDR1 DFQATT, CDR2 SNEGSKA (reference sequence). The length of the CDR3 is 12 residues. V dropped 4 bases and J dropped 5 bases, with 11 bases sitting between them. CDR3 nucleotide sequence: TGCAGTGCTATAGCGAGGGGGGAGACCCAGTACTTC. This translates into CSAIARGETQYF.

This clonotype was picked up a small number of times. The chain joins TRBV5-5 to TRBJ2-5; D gene uncertain. This CDR3 has 17 residues. Trimming stripped 0 bases from V and 5 bases from J, with 20 bases between. Germline lookup yields CDR1 SGHKS and CDR2 YYEKEE (reference sequence). The CDR3 spells CASSLEARGPLSETQYF. CDR3 in DNA: TGTGCCAGCAGCTTGGAGGCACGCGGACCCCTCAGCGAGACCCAGTACTTC.

The rearrangement uses TRBV29-1 and TRBJ2-1; D perhaps matches TRBD2 (6 bases). V was pared by 6 bases and J by 3 bases, with 15 bases between. The germline gives CDR1 SQVTM, CDR2 ANQGSEA. The CDR3 has 14 residues. Here the CDR3 DNA reads TGCAGCGTAGTCCGGAGGGTAGACTACAATGAGCAGTTCTTC. Translation gives CSVVRRVDYNEQFF.

J is TRBJ1-6 and V is TRBV2; D may be TRBD1 (6 bases). The ends were cut back, 7 bases at V and 10 bases at J, with 14 bases in the middle. This CDR3 spans 13 amino acids. Per the germline V gene, CDR1 is SNHLY and CDR2 is FYNNEI. CDR3 in amino acids: CASILEGQSPLHF. The CDR3 bases are TGTGCCAGCATATTGGAAGGACAGTCACCCCTCCACTTT.

The chain is built from TRBV10-3 and TRBJ1-1; D remains ambiguous. V was trimmed by 0 bases and J by 4 bases, leaving 9 bases between them. CDR3 length: 14 amino acids. The germline gives CDR1 ENHRY, CDR2 SYGVKD. The DNA of the CDR3 is TGTGCCATCAGTGAGTCTGGAATAGGCACTGAAGCTTTCTTT. Translation gives CAISESGIGTEAFF.

The gene calls are TRBV20-1 and TRBJ2-1; 10 nucleotides line up with TRBD2. The trim removed 6 bases at V and 5 bases at J, leaving 10 bases unmatched. The CDR3 has 15 amino acids. In germline, CDR1 is DFQATT, CDR2 SNEGSKA (reference sequence). The CDR3 region has the DNA TGCAGTGCCCTAGGGGGAGCGGGGGGGCACAATGAGCAGTTCTTC. Protein product: CSALGGAGGHNEQFF.

The CDR3 loop reads CASSGVAGGIEQFF. CDR3 coding DNA: TGTGCCAGCAGTGGGGTAGCGGGAGGTATTGAGCAGTTCTTC. V is TRBV2 and J is TRBJ2-1; 10 bases map to TRBD2. The CDR3 has 14 amino acids. Germline-derived CDR1 and CDR2 are SNHLY and FYNNEI. V was clipped by 4 bases and J by 9 bases; unmatched bases: 6.

J is TRBJ2-1 and V is TRBV7-2; maybe TRBD1 (5 bases). The CDR3 length is 14 residues. Trimming took 1 base from V and 8 from J, leaving 12 bases between them. Germline CDR1 and CDR2: SGHTA and FQGNSA. This CDR3 reads CASSLDPGIYEQFF. The CDR3 nucleotides read TGTGCCAGCAGCTTAGATCCAGGGATATATGAGCAGTTCTTC. The entire variable domain, with the rest obtained from reference TRBV7-2 and TRBJ2-1, is as follows: GAGVSQSPSNKVTEKGKDVELRCDPISGHTALYWYRQSLGQGLEFLIYFQGNSAPDKSGLPSDRFSAERTGGSVSTLTIQRTQQEDSAVYLCASSLDPGIYEQFFGPGTRLTVL.